The count of the clone carrying this T cell receptor (beta chain) is one. This sample was included in a study of Ad26.COV2.S vaccination and SARS-CoV-2 variants. The protocol was immunoSEQ multiplex PCR, while the TCRdb copy is restricted to in-frame clones and leaves out a portion. This table has fewer than 500,000 clones, 89% appearing once. Germline-derived CDR1 and CDR2 are MGHRA and YSYEKL. The CDR3 runs to 16 residues. The V segment lost 4 bases and the J segment 3 bases; nucleotides outside the gene matches: 5. Treatment denoted: over 15 received Ad26.COV2.S at low or high dose, single or two shots; roughly 5 received placebo; per-sample allocation not given. Sampling took place 63 days after the first vaccine or placebo injection.

This clonotype was sampled from a person aged 18-60 years who received the Ad26.COV2.S COVID-19 vaccine or a placebo. V gene TRBV4-1 combines with J gene TRBJ2-1; 11 bases fit TRBD2. The source was peripheral blood, collected in a trial of Ad26.COV2.S vaccine versus placebo. CDR3 in amino acids: CASSPRLAGFYNEQFF. The DNA of the CDR3 is TGCGCCAGCAGCCCGAGACTAGCGGGGTTCTACAATGAGCAGTTCTTC.